Presented here are 24 T cell receptor beta chains from one specimen sequenced in a study of early T cells in non-severe SARS-CoV-2 infection. TCRdb used MiXCR to reprocess the 5' RACE reads, holding one entry per CDR3 protein. The table shows just over 80,000 distinct CDR3 sequences, with around 13% occurring only once. The sample was whole blood. The receptors shown here come from an adult who was a healthcare worker with PCR-confirmed SARS-CoV-2 infection or an uninfected control (not recorded which).

In its sample, this clonotype was seen many times. The V gene is TRBV12-3 or TRBV12-4, the J gene TRBJ2-7; D is unclear. The CDR3 runs to 12 residues. Trimming removed 2 bases from V and 4 bases from J, with 6 bases in between. The DNA of the CDR3 is TGTGCCAGCAGTTTACGGCCTTACGAGCAGTACTTC. As protein: CASSLRPYEQYF.

J is TRBJ1-6 and V is TRBV21-1. TRBV21-1 is a recognized pseudogene. The CDR3 is 14 amino acids. In nucleotides, the CDR3 is TGTGCCAGCAGCAAGGGACTGCGGCGGCGGGCCCTCCACTTT. Protein sequence: CASSKGLRRRALHF.

This clonotype was recorded at least ten times. The rearrangement joins TRBV20-1 to TRBJ2-2, with D hard to call. V lost 0 bases, J lost 6 bases, and 5 bases lay in between. CDR3 length equals 12 residues. Germline CDR1 and CDR2: DFQATT and SNEGSKA (reference sequence). DNA of the CDR3: TGCAGTGCTAGAGATCTGGCCGGGGAGCTGTTTTTT. It encodes CSARDLAGELFF.

The V call is TRBV11-2, the J call TRBJ2-7; 9 positions agree with TRBD1. The CDR3 has 15 residues. CDR1 SGHAT and CDR2 FQNNGV come from the germline V gene. Trimming cost V 5 bases and J 2 bases; bases outside gene matches: 7. The CDR3 reads CASSRFGQGTYEQYF. CDR3 nucleotide sequence: TGTGCCAGCAGCCGTTTCGGACAGGGGACCTACGAGCAGTACTTC.

This clonotype was seen many times. V and J are TRBV7-8 and TRBJ2-7; 8 nucleotides agree with TRBD2. The germline CDR1 and CDR2 sequences are SGHVS and FQNEAQ. The length of the CDR3 is 16 residues. The ends lost 3 bases at V and 3 bases at J; junction bases unmatched: 10. CDR3 sequence reads: CASSFRVAGGDYEQYF. CDR3 sequence (DNA): TGTGCCAGCAGCTTTAGAGTCGCGGGGGGCGACTACGAGCAGTACTTC.

This clonotype has more than one count but fewer than ten. This chain links TRBV7-8 with TRBJ1-1, with unresolved D. The CDR3 runs 13 residues. From germline, CDR1 is SGHVS and CDR2 FQNEAQ. Trimming cost V 0 bases and J 3 bases, with 5 bases left between them. The CDR3 DNA follows: TGTGCCAGCAGCTTAGCAGGGCACACTGAAGCTTTCTTT. As protein: CASSLAGHTEAFF.

The table lists this clonotype with many counts. V usage is TRBV4-2 and J usage is TRBJ1-5; D gene ambiguous. V dropped 4 bases and J dropped 0 bases, with 16 bases sitting between them. The germline V gene encodes CDR1 LGHNA and CDR2 YNFKEQ. This CDR3 spans 17 amino acids. The CDR3 DNA reads TGTGCCAGCAGCCGACCATCAGGCAGGAATAGCAATCAGCCCCAGCATTTT. This sequence encodes CASSRPSGRNSNQPQHF.

This clonotype is medium-sized by share. The chain joins TRBV11-2 to TRBJ2-5, with D hard to call. The CDR3 spans 13 residues. CDR1 SGHAT and CDR2 FQNNGV come from the germline V gene. Trimming pared 2 bases from V and 4 bases from J, leaving 8 bases between. In DNA, the CDR3 is TGTGCCAGCAGCTTATGGAGAAGAGAGACCCAGTACTTC. This encodes CASSLWRRETQYF.

This clonotype was seen at least ten times. The V call is TRBV5-6, the J call TRBJ2-3; D not resolved. Trimming removed 0 bases at V and 5 bases at J, with 4 bases between. The CDR3 totals 12 residues. The germline V gene has CDR1 SGHDT and CDR2 YYEEEE. The DNA for the CDR3 is TGTGCCAGCAGCTTGGAAGTAGATACGCAGTATTTT. It translates to CASSLEVDTQYF.

In its sample, this clonotype was seen a few times. This chain uses TRBV2 with TRBJ1-4; D not certain. There are 13 residues in the CDR3. Trimming stripped 4 bases from V and 4 bases from J, with 7 bases between. The germline CDR1 and CDR2 sequences are SNHLY and FYNNEI. CDR3 nucleotides: TGTGCCAGCAGTGGAGATCATAATGAAAAACTGTTTTTT. Protein sequence: CASSGDHNEKLFF.

Many counts were recorded for this clonotype. The chain is built from TRBV5-1 and TRBJ2-1, with 7 bases that match TRBD1. The J segment lost 1 base and the V segment lost 4 bases, leaving 8 bases of the junction unmatched. Looked up from germline, CDR1 is SGHRS and CDR2 is YFSETQ. The CDR3 spans 16 residues. This CDR3 is CASSRQGFESYNEQFF. The CDR3 region has the DNA TGCGCCAGCAGCCGACAGGGTTTTGAATCCTACAATGAGCAGTTCTTC. Combining the CDR3 with reference TRBV5-1 and TRBJ2-1 gives the whole variable domain KAGVTQTPRYLIKTRGQQVTLSCSPISGHRSVSWYQQTPGQGLQFLFEYFSETQRNKGNFPGRFSGRQFSNSRSEMNVSTLELGDSALYLCASSRQGFESYNEQFFGPGTRLTVL.

This clonotype has ten or more counts. The rearrangement uses TRBV11-2 and TRBJ2-7; D may be TRBD1 or TRBD2 (5 bases each). V was pared by 1 base and J by 2 bases, with 12 bases between. Per germline, CDR1 SGHAT and CDR2 FQNNGV. The CDR3 spans 15 residues. The CDR3 DNA follows: TGTGCCAGCAGCTTAGGTGAGGGGCCCCCCTACGAGCAGTACTTC. This encodes CASSLGEGPPYEQYF.

The chain has TRBV7-8 and TRBJ2-5; D might be TRBD1 or TRBD2, each matching 6 bases. The CDR3 contains 14 residues. The V gene's germline CDR1 is SGHVS and CDR2 FQNEAQ. With 3 bases removed from V and 3 bases from J, the gap between germline ends came to 11 bases. CDR3 bases: TGTGCCAGCAGCTTGGGGGGCAGCAAAGAGACCCAGTACTTC. Amino acid sequence: CASSLGGSKETQYF.

This clonotype has only a few counts. The chain combines TRBV18 with TRBJ1-5, with 12 bases matching TRBD1. Germline assignment: CDR1 KGHSH and CDR2 LQKENI. Trimming removed 3 bases from V and 6 bases from J; junction bases left unmatched: 9. This CDR3 is built from 17 residues. The CDR3 region has the DNA TGTGCCAGCTCACCTGGGACAGGGGGCGCCTCGGTTCAGCCCCAGCATTTT. As protein: CASSPGTGGASVQPQHF.

This clonotype appeared many times. The CDR3 spells CASSLALGTGPAQETQYF. The DNA of the CDR3 is TGTGCCAGCAGCTTAGCTCTTGGGACAGGGCCTGCCCAAGAGACCCAGTACTTC. The V and J genes are TRBV11-2 and TRBJ2-5; TRBD1 matches 9 bases. With 1 base clipped from V and 1 base from J, the junction kept 10 bases outside the gene matches. This CDR3 is built from 18 residues. Germline CDR1 and CDR2: SGHAT and FQNNGV.

There are a few counts of this clonotype. This CDR3 is CSAPRSGETNYGYTF. CDR3 coding DNA: TGCAGTGCTCCAAGGTCGGGAGAGACTAACTATGGCTACACCTTC. The chain is built from TRBV20-1 and TRBJ1-2; D remains unclear. Germline-derived CDR1 and CDR2 are DFQATT and SNEGSKA (reference sequence). Between the trimmed V and J ends, which lost 5 bases and 0 bases, there was a span of 16 bases. The CDR3 has 15 amino acids.

This clonotype was recorded many times. This sequence joins TRBV2 and TRBJ2-3; TRBD2 aligns across 9 bases. The germline V gene encodes CDR1 SNHLY and CDR2 FYNNEI. V lost 8 bases and J lost 3; bases outside the gene matches: 12. This CDR3 region has 16 residues. CDR3 region: CASVQAGGLTTDTQYF. The CDR3 DNA reads TGTGCCAGCGTCCAAGCGGGGGGTCTGACGACAGATACGCAGTATTTT.

The gene calls are TRBV6-1 and TRBJ1-1; D unresolved. V lost 0 bases to trimming and J lost 6 bases, with 14 bases between them. This CDR3 is built from 15 residues. CDR1 MNHNS and CDR2 SASEGT come from the germline V gene. CDR3 DNA sequence: TGTGCCAGCAGTGAAGCGTCAGGAGGGCCGGCTGAAGCTTTCTTT. Its protein product is CASSEASGGPAEAFF.

This clonotype was picked up many times. The V call is TRBV7-9, the J call TRBJ1-3, with a possible D match to TRBD1 (6 bases). CDR3 length: 17 amino acids. V dropped 6 bases and J dropped 0 bases, with 18 bases sitting between them. CDR1 is SEHNR and CDR2 is FQNEAQ in the germline V gene (reference sequence). CDR3 residues: CASRPGVGASSGNTIYF. For the CDR3, the DNA is TGTGCCAGCAGGCCAGGAGTGGGGGCCTCCTCTGGAAACACCATATATTTT.

The V gene is TRBV11-2, the J gene TRBJ1-3; 7 bases match TRBD1. J gave up 2 bases and V 3 bases, and 4 bases lay outside the gene matches. There are 15 residues in the CDR3. The germline gives CDR1 SGHAT, CDR2 FQNNGV. The CDR3 region is CASSFDGTAGNTIYF. CDR3 DNA sequence: TGTGCCAGCAGCTTCGACGGGACAGCTGGAAACACCATATATTTT. Looking up the rest from reference TRBV11-2 and TRBJ1-3 gives the full variable domain: EAGVAQSPRYKIIEKRQSVAFWCNPISGHATLYWYQQILGQGPKLLIQFQNNGVVDDSQLPKDRFSAERLKGVDSTLKIQPAKLEDSAVYLCASSFDGTAGNTIYFGEGSWLTVV.

The sample holds many counts of this clonotype. V is TRBV29-1 and J is TRBJ1-1; 11 nucleotides align to TRBD1. The CDR3 spans 16 residues. V gave up 3 bases and J gave up 1 base; unmatched junction bases: 7. Germline lookup yields CDR1 SQVTM and CDR2 ANQGSEA. CDR3 nucleotide sequence: TGCAGCGTTGATAGGACAGGGGGCGTCCAGAACACTGAAGCTTTCTTT. It yields the protein CSVDRTGGVQNTEAFF.

This clonotype showed up many times. The chain joins TRBV6-6 to TRBJ1-1; a weak D match, TRBD1 (5 bases). The CDR3 covers 12 residues. V lost 7 bases to trimming and J lost 4 bases, with 10 bases between them. Germline V lookup: CDR1 MNHNY, CDR2 SVGAGI (reference sequence). The CDR3 protein is CASTQGSTEAFF. In DNA, the CDR3 is TGTGCCAGCACCCAGGGTTCCACTGAAGCTTTCTTT.

This clonotype was picked up a small number of times. The V call is TRBV29-1, the J call TRBJ1-5, with unresolved D. Trimming left V 2 bases short and J 0 bases short, with 5 bases between. The CDR3 length is 13 residues. Germline V gene data show CDR1 as SQVTM and CDR2 as ANQGSEA. The CDR3 region has the DNA TGCAGCGTTGAAACAGATAGCAATCAGCCCCAGCATTTT. It encodes CSVETDSNQPQHF.

There are a few counts of this clonotype. The chain is built from TRBV7-8 and TRBJ1-1; 9 bases are shared with TRBD1. Germline trimming cut 6 bases from V and 5 bases from J; bases unmatched to any gene: 7. The CDR3 consists of 14 residues. Germline CDR1 and CDR2: SGHVS and FQNEAQ. The CDR3 DNA sequence: TGTGCCAGCAGTTCCGGGACAGGGAGGACTGAAGCTTTCTTT. It is translated as CASSSGTGRTEAFF.